These T cell receptor beta chains were read from a single sample in a study of CD8 T cells in Susac syndrome. A single record per CDR3 protein comes from TCRdb applying MiXCR to the immunoSEQ multiplex PCR reads. Among about 130,000 distinct CDR3 sequences, 91% were seen once, and the ten largest hold roughly 0.25%. The sample taken for sequencing was CD8+ T cells from PBMCs. These receptors all stem from a human donor with multiple sclerosis. The CDR3 runs from the conserved cysteine through the conserved F or W. D genes are given only for firm matches. Only part of the rows carry a size: once, few, many, or a class if the clone is expanded.

>NA|TRBV7-8|TRBJ2-5|NA
CASSLPGRESGETQYF
TGTGCCAGCAGCTTACCGGGACGGGAGAGTGGAGAGACCCAGTACTTC
>NA|TRBV6-5|TRBJ2-2|NA
CASSYSLSRSGELFF
TGTGCCAGCAGTTACTCCCTTTCGAGATCCGGGGAGCTGTTTTTT
>NA|TRBV28|TRBJ1-5|NA
CASSSQGYSNQPQHF
TGTGCCAGCAGTTCTCAGGGTTATAGCAATCAGCCCCAGCATTTT
>NA|TRBV12-3/TRBV12-4|TRBJ1-1|NA
CTSSLNTEAFF
TGTACCAGCAGTTTAAACACTGAAGCTTTCTTT
>NA|TRBV11-2|TRBJ1-1|NA
CASRGGAEAFF
TGTGCCAGCCGGGGGGGGGCTGAAGCTTTCTTT
>NA|TRBV30|TRBJ1-3|once
CAWSLLGNTIYF
TGTGCCTGGAGTTTACTAGGAAACACCATATATTTT
>TRBD2|TRBV30|TRBJ2-7|NA
CAWSRLAGGLYEQYF
TGTGCCTGGAGTCGGTTAGCGGGAGGATTATACGAGCAGTACTTC
>TRBD2|TRBV7-2|TRBJ2-5|NA
CASSLAREGQETQYF
TGTGCCAGCAGCTTGGCCCGGGAGGGACAAGAGACCCAGTACTTC
>NA|TRBV12-5|TRBJ2-3|once
CASGSQGLFPTDTQYF
TGTGCTAGTGGCTCACAGGGTCTGTTCCCTACAGATACGCAGTATTTT
>NA|TRBV7-9|TRBJ1-1|NA
CASSLLLENTEAFF
TGTGCCAGCAGCTTACTACTGGAGAACACTGAAGCTTTCTTT
>TRBD1|TRBV19|TRBJ1-1|NA
CASTSGQGNTEAFF
TGTGCCAGTACCTCTGGACAGGGGAACACTGAAGCTTTCTTT
>NA|TRBV2|TRBJ2-7|NA
CASSEVLGGDEQYF
TGTGCCAGCAGTGAAGTCCTCGGTGGGGACGAGCAGTACTTC
>NA|TRBV6-2/TRBV6-3|TRBJ2-7|NA
CASSQEAVGQYF
TGTGCCAGCAGTCAAGAGGCGGTCGGGCAGTACTTC
>TRBD2|TRBV7-2|TRBJ2-7|NA
CASSFPTSGTYEQYF
TGTGCCAGCAGCTTCCCGACTAGCGGGACCTACGAGCAGTACTTC
>NA|TRBV5-4|TRBJ1-3|once
CASSPGLGHSGNTIYF
TGTGCCAGCAGCCCCGGTCTGGGCCACTCTGGAAACACCATATATTTT
>TRBD1|TRBV19|TRBJ2-7|NA
CASSWGTGYYEQYF
TGTGCCAGTAGTTGGGGGACAGGGTACTACGAGCAGTACTTC
>NA|TRBV30|TRBJ1-4|once
CAWERRDLNEKLFF
TGTGCCTGGGAGCGAAGGGACCTTAATGAAAAACTGTTTTTT
>TRBD1|TRBV19|TRBJ1-5|NA
CASSMGQGGNQPQHF
TGTGCCAGTAGTATGGGACAGGGTGGCAATCAGCCCCAGCATTTT
>TRBD2|TRBV30|TRBJ2-1|NA
CAWSVASGSIEQFF
TGTGCCTGGAGTGTAGCTAGCGGGAGTATTGAGCAGTTCTTC
>TRBD2|TRBV28|TRBJ2-3|NA
CASSLARGGLVPTDTQYF
TGTGCCAGCAGTTTGGCCCGCGGGGGACTGGTGCCGACAGATACGCAGTATTTT
>NA|TRBV10-3|TRBJ1-1|NA
CAISEGTENTEAFF
TGTGCCATCAGTGAGGGGACGGAGAACACTGAAGCTTTCTTT
>NA|TRBV30|TRBJ1-2|NA
CAWSVPMDGYTF
TGTGCCTGGAGTGTCCCCATGGACGGCTACACCTTC
>TRBD1|TRBV30|TRBJ1-2|NA
CAWSAGTGYGYTF
TGTGCCTGGAGCGCCGGGACAGGCTATGGCTACACCTTC
>TRBD2|TRBV11-3|TRBJ2-1|NA
CASSPGLGDEQFF
TGTGCCAGCAGCCCGGGACTAGGCGATGAGCAGTTCTTC
>TRBD2|TRBV7-2|TRBJ2-7|NA
CASSLANPSGVEHEQYF
TGTGCCAGCAGCTTAGCGAACCCTAGCGGGGTGGAGCACGAGCAGTACTTC
>TRBD2|TRBV24-1|TRBJ2-1|once
CATSEGRGNEQFF
TGTGCCACCAGTGAGGGGAGGGGCAATGAGCAGTTCTTC
>NA|TRBV4-3|TRBJ1-2|NA
CASSPTFSYYGYTF
TGCGCCAGCAGCCCGACCTTCAGTTACTATGGCTACACCTTC
>TRBD1|TRBV18|TRBJ2-2|NA
CASSPPDRSNTGELFF
TGTGCCAGCTCACCGCCGGACAGGTCGAACACCGGGGAGCTGTTTTTT
>NA|TRBV29-1|TRBJ1-2|NA
CSVLDRTYGYTF
TGCAGCGTTCTAGACAGGACCTATGGCTACACCTTC
>TRBD2|TRBV2|TRBJ2-7|once
CASSETPSGSHEQYF
TGTGCCAGCAGTGAAACCCCTAGCGGGAGCCACGAGCAGTACTTC
>NA|TRBV7-2|TRBJ1-3|NA
CASSLGPSPGNTIYF
TGTGCCAGCAGCTTAGGCCCGTCTCCTGGAAACACCATATATTTT
>TRBD2|TRBV11-2|TRBJ2-4|NA
CASSYSSGVAKNIQYF
TGTGCCAGCAGCTACTCTAGCGGGGTAGCCAAAAACATTCAGTACTTC
>TRBD2|TRBV5-4|TRBJ2-7|NA
CASSPTSGSHEQYF
TGTGCCAGCAGCCCTACTAGCGGGAGCCACGAGCAGTACTTC
>NA|TRBV7-9|TRBJ2-1|NA
CASSFVELAHNEQFF
TGTGCCAGCAGCTTCGTGGAGCTAGCCCACAATGAGCAGTTCTTC
>NA|TRBV27|TRBJ2-7|NA
CASTGTDTYEQYF
TGTGCCAGCACAGGGACTGACACCTACGAGCAGTACTTC
>NA|TRBV6-2/TRBV6-3|TRBJ2-7|NA
CASTASPVVSYEQYF
TGTGCCAGCACTGCGTCTCCTGTAGTCTCCTACGAGCAGTACTTC
>TRBD2|TRBV28|TRBJ2-5|NA
CASGLAGDQETQYF
TGTGCCAGTGGACTAGCGGGAGACCAAGAGACCCAGTACTTC
>NA|TRBV6-5|TRBJ2-7|NA
CASSYAGAGEQYF
TGTGCCAGCAGTTACGCCGGGGCGGGCGAGCAGTACTTC
>NA|TRBV30|TRBJ2-2|NA
CAWPGSHTGELFF
TGTGCCTGGCCGGGGAGCCACACCGGGGAGCTGTTTTTT
>NA|TRBV29-1|TRBJ2-2|NA
CSAGTSNTGELFF
TGCAGCGCCGGGACATCGAACACCGGGGAGCTGTTTTTT
>NA|TRBV29-1|TRBJ1-1|NA
CSVPFGLQSTEAFF
TGCAGCGTTCCCTTCGGACTGCAGAGCACTGAAGCTTTCTTT
>NA|TRBV29-1|TRBJ2-7|NA
CSVEELGTSGDEQYF
TGCAGCGTTGAAGAATTAGGGACATCGGGGGACGAGCAGTACTTC
>NA|TRBV12-5|TRBJ2-5|NA
CASGLVLAGWETQYF
TGTGCTAGTGGTTTGGTACTAGCAGGGTGGGAGACCCAGTACTTC
>TRBD2|TRBV29-1|TRBJ2-7|once
CSVVGGRAGYEQYF
TGCAGCGTTGTTGGCGGGAGGGCGGGTTACGAGCAGTACTTC
>TRBD2|TRBV29-1|TRBJ2-2|NA
CSVEQAGDNTGELFF
TGCAGCGTTGAGCAGGCGGGAGACAACACCGGGGAGCTGTTTTTT
>NA|TRBV27|TRBJ1-5|NA
CASSPGGSYSNQPQHF
TGTGCCAGCAGCCCTGGGGGCAGTTATAGCAATCAGCCCCAGCATTTT
>NA|TRBV10-2|TRBJ1-2|NA
CASSESGRQDYGYTF
TGCGCCAGCAGTGAATCGGGTCGACAGGACTATGGCTACACCTTC